This T cell receptor beta chain stems from a study of blood T cell repertoires in COVID-19. Study context: Donors in the United States, Italy and Spain gave samples during acute or convalescent COVID-19. PBMCs, B-cell-depleted T cells, or T cells provided the cDNA or gDNA that made up the material.

Germline values: CDR1 SGHRS, CDR2 YFSETQ. The CDR3 loop spans 15 amino acids. The V and J ends lost 0 bases and 8 bases, in that order; junction bases with no gene match: 5. In the original workflow: Amplification from reference gene primers served as the basis for estimated nucleated cell counts. Repertoires were generated with immunoSEQ multiplex PCR, while TCRdb's copy carries only in-frame clones and drops some. V and J calls and clone size come straight from that table; D and trimming were deduced from the DNA. The sample holds 88,000 or so clones, 65% to 90% seen once. The sequencing sample was made of peripheral blood. This rearrangement joins TRBV5-1 to TRBJ2-2; 9 bases agree with TRBD2. The receptor's source is a man in his 60s with acute or convalescent COVID-19. In DNA, the CDR3 is TGCGCCAGCAGCTTGGCCGTTAGCGGGAGTGGGGAGCTGTTTTTT. It yields the protein CASSLAVSGSGELFF. Drawing the rest from reference TRBV5-1 and TRBJ2-2, the complete variable domain is KAGVTQTPRYLIKTRGQQVTLSCSPISGHRSVSWYQQTPGQGLQFLFEYFSETQRNKGNFPGRFSGRQFSNSRSEMNVSTLELGDSALYLCASSLAVSGSGELFFGEGSRLTVL.